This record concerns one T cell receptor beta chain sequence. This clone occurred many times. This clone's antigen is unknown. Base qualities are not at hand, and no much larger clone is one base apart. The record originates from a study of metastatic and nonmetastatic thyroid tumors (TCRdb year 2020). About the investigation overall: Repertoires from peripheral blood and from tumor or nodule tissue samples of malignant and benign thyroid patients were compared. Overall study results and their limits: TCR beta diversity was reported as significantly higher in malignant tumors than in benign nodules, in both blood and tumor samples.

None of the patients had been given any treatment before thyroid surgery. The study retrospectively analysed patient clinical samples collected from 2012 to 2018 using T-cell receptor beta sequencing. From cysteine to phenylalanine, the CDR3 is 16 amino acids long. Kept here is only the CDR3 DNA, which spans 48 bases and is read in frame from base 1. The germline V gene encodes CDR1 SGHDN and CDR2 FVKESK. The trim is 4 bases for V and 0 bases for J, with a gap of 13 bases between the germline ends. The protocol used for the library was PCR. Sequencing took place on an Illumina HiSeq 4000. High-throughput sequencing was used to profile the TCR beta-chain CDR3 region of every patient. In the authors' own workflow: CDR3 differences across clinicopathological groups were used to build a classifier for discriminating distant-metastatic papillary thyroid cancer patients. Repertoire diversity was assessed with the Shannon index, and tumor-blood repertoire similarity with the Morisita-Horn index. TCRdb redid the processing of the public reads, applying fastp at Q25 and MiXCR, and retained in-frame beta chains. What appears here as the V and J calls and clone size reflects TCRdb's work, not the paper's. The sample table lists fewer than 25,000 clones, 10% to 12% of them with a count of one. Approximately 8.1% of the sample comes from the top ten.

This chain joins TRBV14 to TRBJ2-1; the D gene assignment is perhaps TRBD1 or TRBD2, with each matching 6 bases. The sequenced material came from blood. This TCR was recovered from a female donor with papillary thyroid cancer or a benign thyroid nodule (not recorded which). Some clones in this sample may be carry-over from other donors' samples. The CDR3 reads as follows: CASSPGGRTSYNEQFF. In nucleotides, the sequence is TGTGCCAGCAGCCCTGGGGGGCGAACCTCCTACAATGAGCAGTTCTTC.